This T cell receptor beta chain emerged from a study of T cell repertoires in cytomegalovirus infection. A note on this clonotype: Its antigen remains unidentified.

TCRdb analysed the reads with MiXCR anew, one entry per CDR3 protein. Counted here are around 900,000 distinct CDR3 sequences, less than 35% occurring once; the ten biggest clones make up 11% to 15%. CDR3 length: 15 amino acids. CDR1 and CDR2 (germline): MNHEY, SVGAGI. Trimming removed 4 bases from V and 8 bases from J, with 18 bases in between. The J gene is TRBJ2-1, the V gene TRBV6-5; D may match TRBD1 or TRBD2 (6 bases each). The TCR sequence derives from a human donor in good health (CMV status not recorded). Some clones in this sample may be carry-over from other donors' samples. This specimen consisted of cultured CD8+ T cells from PBMCs, obtained from culture after CMV antigen stimulation. CDR3 in DNA: TGTGCCAGCAGTTCTTGGGACATCTGGGGGGATGAGCAGTTCTTC. Translating gives CASSSWDIWGDEQFF.